These T cell receptor beta chains were read from a single sample in a study of T cells after yellow fever vaccination. TCRdb reanalysed the 5' RACE reads using MiXCR and keeps one entry per CDR3 protein. The profile shows a few hundred thousand distinct CDR3 sequences, under 15% of them singletons. This specimen consisted of CD4+ T cells sorted from PBMCs, obtained 15 days after the yellow fever booster vaccination. These receptors originate from a man younger than 30 who received the YFV17D yellow fever vaccine. CDR3s include the opening cysteine and the closing phenylalanine or tryptophan. Fields, in order: clone size, D gene, J gene, V gene, CDR3 DNA, CDR3 protein. The D gene is left open where the match is weak. Clone size appears in some rows only: once, few, many, or a class for an expanded clone.

size: many
D: -
J: TRBJ1-5
V: TRBV18
DNA: TGTGCCAGCTCACCGGACGGGGGGAAACAGCCCCAGCATTTT
CDR3: CASSPDGGKQPQHF

size: few
D: -
J: TRBJ2-3
V: TRBV27
DNA: TGTGCCAGCAGTCGGCTAGAACTTAGCACAGATACGCAGTATTTT
CDR3: CASSRLELSTDTQYF

size: few
D: -
J: TRBJ2-7
V: TRBV5-6
DNA: TGTGCCAGCAGGGGGATTAAGGAAAGTCCCTACGAGCAGTACTTC
CDR3: CASRGIKESPYEQYF

size: few
D: TRBD1
J: TRBJ1-1
V: TRBV12-3/TRBV12-4
DNA: TGTGCCAGCAGTATTCGACAGGGGAACACTGAAGCTTTCTTT
CDR3: CASSIRQGNTEAFF

size: many
D: TRBD2
J: TRBJ2-7
V: TRBV7-2
DNA: TGTGCCAGCAGCTTAGTCGGGGGGAGCTCCTACGAGCAGTACTTC
CDR3: CASSLVGGSSYEQYF

size: -
D: -
J: TRBJ2-1
V: TRBV11-3
DNA: TGTGCCAGCAGCTTAGACAGGGGCCCGGAGCAGTTCTTC
CDR3: CASSLDRGPEQFF

size: -
D: -
J: TRBJ2-7
V: TRBV5-4
DNA: TGTGCCAGCAGCTTGGGAGGGTTCGACGAGCAGTACTTC
CDR3: CASSLGGFDEQYF

size: -
D: TRBD1
J: TRBJ1-1
V: TRBV19
DNA: TGTGCCAGTAGGAAGGGGGCAGCGAACACTGAAGCTTTCTTT
CDR3: CASRKGAANTEAFF

size: -
D: -
J: TRBJ2-3
V: TRBV5-1
DNA: TGCGCCAGCAGGATAGCAGGGGATCGAACAGATACGCAGTATTTT
CDR3: CASRIAGDRTDTQYF

size: few
D: -
J: TRBJ2-3
V: TRBV4-1
DNA: TGCGCCAGCAGCCAAGAATTTTACGAGGCTCCCGGTCCCCCGCAGTATTTT
CDR3: CASSQEFYEAPGPPQYF

size: -
D: -
J: TRBJ1-3
V: TRBV20-1
DNA: TGCAGTGCTAGCCAGAGTGGCATCTCTGGAAACACCATATATTTT
CDR3: CSASQSGISGNTIYF

size: -
D: -
J: TRBJ1-5
V: TRBV6-2/TRBV6-3
DNA: TGTGCCAGCAGTTACAGGGACACTCGGCCCCAGCATTTT
CDR3: CASSYRDTRPQHF

size: many
D: TRBD2
J: TRBJ2-3
V: TRBV9
DNA: TGTGCCAGCAGCCCTCCACCGGGACTAGCCGGTACAGATACGCAGTATTTT
CDR3: CASSPPPGLAGTDTQYF

size: few
D: -
J: TRBJ1-1
V: TRBV28
DNA: TGTGCCAGCAGTTTATCCGGGCGAGGTGAAGCTTTCTTT
CDR3: CASSLSGRGEAFF

size: few
D: -
J: TRBJ2-7
V: TRBV6-1
DNA: TGTGCCAGCAGTGAGAGGGACGGATTTTACGAGCAGTACTTC
CDR3: CASSERDGFYEQYF

size: -
D: -
J: TRBJ1-5
V: TRBV12-3/TRBV12-4
DNA: TGTGCCAGCAGCTACTTCCTCCAGGGTTCCCAGCCCCAGCATTTT
CDR3: CASSYFLQGSQPQHF

size: -
D: TRBD2
J: TRBJ2-4
V: TRBV20-1
DNA: TGCAGTGCCCCTGTTCAAGCGGGGGCCGTTTTTCAGTACTTC
CDR3: CSAPVQAGAVFQYF

size: -
D: -
J: TRBJ2-5
V: TRBV5-1
DNA: TGCGCCAGCAGCTTGCTAACGAACTCACAAGAGACCCAGTACTTC
CDR3: CASSLLTNSQETQYF

size: -
D: -
J: TRBJ2-2
V: TRBV2
DNA: TGTGCCAGCAGTGAAGTCGGGGTGGGGATAACCGGCGCCGGGGAGCTGTTTTTT
CDR3: CASSEVGVGITGAGELFF

size: -
D: -
J: TRBJ1-1
V: TRBV27
DNA: TGTGCCAGTGGTGAGGGTGACGACACTGAAGCTTTCTTT
CDR3: CASGEGDDTEAFF

size: many
D: -
J: TRBJ2-2
V: TRBV6-5
DNA: TGTGCCAGCAGCCGAGGACCGAACACCGGGGAGCTGTTTTTT
CDR3: CASSRGPNTGELFF

size: -
D: TRBD1
J: TRBJ1-3
V: TRBV4-3
DNA: TGCGCCAGCAGCCACGACAGGGGATTGAGAAACACCATATATTTT
CDR3: CASSHDRGLRNTIYF

size: -
D: -
J: TRBJ1-1
V: TRBV12-3/TRBV12-4
DNA: TGTGCCAGCAGCCTAATAGTCGGGCTTGAAGCTTTCTTT
CDR3: CASSLIVGLEAFF

size: many
D: -
J: TRBJ2-1
V: TRBV20-1
DNA: TGCAGTGCTGGGGGCAGGGTGGATGAGCAGTTCTTC
CDR3: CSAGGRVDEQFF

size: few
D: -
J: TRBJ2-5
V: TRBV3-1
DNA: TGTGCCAGCAGCCAACAAGGCGGAAAGACCCAGTACTTC
CDR3: CASSQQGGKTQYF

size: many
D: TRBD1
J: TRBJ2-4
V: TRBV27
DNA: TGTGCCAGCAGTCGACAGGGGGAGAACATTCAGTACTTC
CDR3: CASSRQGENIQYF

size: many
D: TRBD1
J: TRBJ1-5
V: TRBV12-3/TRBV12-4
DNA: TGTGCCAGCAGTTCGAGACAGGGCGGGGGTCAGCCCCAGCATTTT
CDR3: CASSSRQGGGQPQHF

size: few
D: TRBD1
J: TRBJ1-2
V: TRBV7-2
DNA: TGTGCCAGCAGCTTAGGATTCGGGACAGTGAACTATGGCTACACCTTC
CDR3: CASSLGFGTVNYGYTF

size: few
D: -
J: TRBJ1-4
V: TRBV7-9
DNA: TGTGCCAGCAGCCTCCGGGGGGGGATTACTAATGAAAAACTGTTTTTT
CDR3: CASSLRGGITNEKLFF

size: many
D: -
J: TRBJ2-7
V: TRBV7-6
DNA: TGTGCCAGCAGCCTTCAGGCATTCTCCTACGAGCAGTACTTC
CDR3: CASSLQAFSYEQYF

size: -
D: -
J: TRBJ2-1
V: TRBV30
DNA: TGTGCCTGGAGTAAGTTCCATGAGCAGTTCTTC
CDR3: CAWSKFHEQFF

size: few
D: -
J: TRBJ2-3
V: TRBV5-1
DNA: TGCGCCAGCAGCGGGGAGGCCAGCACAGATACGCAGTATTTT
CDR3: CASSGEASTDTQYF

size: few
D: TRBD1
J: TRBJ1-6
V: TRBV6-2/TRBV6-3
DNA: TGTGCCAGCAGTTACCAGGGGGCGATGGTTTCACCCCTCCACTTT
CDR3: CASSYQGAMVSPLHF

size: few
D: TRBD1
J: TRBJ2-4
V: TRBV18
DNA: TGTGCCAGCTCACGGCCGGGACAGGGCCCGCTAGCCAAAAACATTCAGTACTTC
CDR3: CASSRPGQGPLAKNIQYF

size: many
D: TRBD2
J: TRBJ2-3
V: TRBV20-1
DNA: TGCAGTGCTTGTAGCGGGGGGGCACTCGGGGATACGCAGTATTTT
CDR3: CSACSGGALGDTQYF

size: -
D: -
J: TRBJ2-3
V: TRBV6-2/TRBV6-3
DNA: TGTGCCAGCAGCCGACCCGCACGCACAGATACGCAGTATTTT
CDR3: CASSRPARTDTQYF

size: -
D: -
J: TRBJ2-2
V: TRBV18
DNA: TGTGCCAGCTCGCCTATACCCCCGACAGGAACGAACACCGGGGAGCTGTTTTTT
CDR3: CASSPIPPTGTNTGELFF

size: many
D: -
J: TRBJ2-2
V: TRBV5-1
DNA: TGCGCCAGCAGCTTGATGGGGACCGGGGAGCTGTTTTTT
CDR3: CASSLMGTGELFF

size: -
D: -
J: TRBJ1-2
V: TRBV6-1
DNA: TGTGCCAGCAGTGAGGGACCCTCAGGAGGATATGGCTACACCTTC
CDR3: CASSEGPSGGYGYTF

size: few
D: -
J: TRBJ2-5
V: TRBV30
DNA: TGTGCAGGCGGCCAAGAGACCCAGTACTTC
CDR3: CAGGQETQYF

size: once
D: TRBD1
J: TRBJ1-3
V: TRBV5-1
DNA: TGCGCCAGCAGCACGGGGACAGGGCAGACTGGAAACACCATATATTTT
CDR3: CASSTGTGQTGNTIYF

size: -
D: TRBD1
J: TRBJ1-1
V: TRBV18
DNA: TGTGCCAGCTCACCGGACAGGGCTAATGAAGCTTTCTTT
CDR3: CASSPDRANEAFF

size: -
D: -
J: TRBJ1-5
V: TRBV12-3/TRBV12-4
DNA: TGTGCCAGCAGTCCCGGGACTAGTAGCAATCAGCCCCAGCATTTT
CDR3: CASSPGTSSNQPQHF

size: -
D: -
J: TRBJ1-6
V: TRBV6-5
DNA: TGTGCCAGCAGTAGGACAAAAAACTCCTATAATTCACCCCTCCACTTT
CDR3: CASSRTKNSYNSPLHF

size: few
D: -
J: TRBJ2-1
V: TRBV11-2
DNA: TGTGCCAGCAGCTTACTGGGTTTTGATGAGCAGTTCTTC
CDR3: CASSLLGFDEQFF

size: -
D: TRBD1
J: TRBJ2-5
V: TRBV2
DNA: TGTGCCAGCAGACAGGGGGCGAATGGGGAGACCCAGTACTTC
CDR3: CASRQGANGETQYF

size: many
D: -
J: TRBJ2-1
V: TRBV7-8
DNA: TGTGCCAGCAGCCGTATTTCGGGCCCGAATGAGCAGTTCTTC
CDR3: CASSRISGPNEQFF

size: few
D: -
J: TRBJ1-2
V: TRBV28
DNA: TGTGCCAGCAGAAGGATCGAGCGTCTCTATGGCTACACCTTC
CDR3: CASRRIERLYGYTF